Sequencing of this T cell receptor (beta chain) was carried out in a study of blood T cells in healthy people across ages. Study findings and constraints: Among long-lived donors, naive CD4+ cells were more numerous and diversity higher than in aged donors. The donors' CMV status was not determined, possibly confounding changes in expanded clonotypes. Strongly correlated with naive T cell percentage was TCR beta diversity.

In the case of this clonotype: The antigen remains unidentified.

Trimming shortened V by 6 bases and J by 1 base, and 12 bases separated the two germline ends. From germline, CDR1 is DFQATT and CDR2 SNEGSKA (reference sequence). CDR3 length equals 13 residues. For the second PCR, which ran for about 6 to 12 cycles, a sample-barcoded 5' primer and a J-beta primer mix were used. TCRdb independently ran MiXCR on the 5' RACE reads; one entry per CDR3 protein. The table lists some 700,000 distinct CDR3 sequences, 35% to 45% of them singletons. The sequence was obtained from an older woman in good health. The rearrangement joins TRBV20-1 to TRBJ1-2; D not resolved. The sequenced sample was blood. CDR3 nucleotides: TGCAGTGCCCCGCGTAAGGGTAACTATGGCTACACCTTC. Protein product: CSAPRKGNYGYTF.